These 10 T cell receptor beta chains came from one sample sequenced in a study of T-cell memory formation after mild COVID-19. TCRdb redid the calling of the 5' RACE reads with MiXCR, one entry per CDR3 protein. The sample shows approximately 89,000 distinct CDR3 sequences, about 13% of them seen only once. The sequenced sample consisted of PBMCs or a T cell subset sorted from them (not recorded which). The receptors shown here come from a man between 18 and 35 years old who had mild COVID-19 (a few samples of this study predate the infection). Cell type and time point are not known.

This clonotype came up a few times. The CDR3 region is CASSQVARGEPDTQYF. The CDR3 nucleotides read TGTGCCAGCAGCCAAGTGGCCAGGGGAGAGCCAGATACGCAGTATTTT. This sequence joins TRBV3-1 and TRBJ2-3; a weak D match, TRBD1 (6 bases). Germline CDR1 is LGHDT and CDR2 is YNNKEL (reference sequence). The CDR3 covers 16 residues. V lost 1 base and J lost 4, with 15 bases in between.

This clonotype was counted only a few times. V is TRBV24-1 and J is TRBJ2-5, with TRBD1 matching over 7 bases. The length of the CDR3 is 14 residues. Trimming at V came to 6 bases and at J to 5 bases, leaving 8 bases not matched to a gene. The germline V gene has CDR1 KGHDR and CDR2 SFDVKD. The CDR3 protein is CATSTTGVEETQYF. Here the CDR3 DNA reads TGTGCCACCAGTACAACAGGGGTGGAGGAGACCCAGTACTTC.

The V call is TRBV27, the J call TRBJ1-1; a possible D gene is TRBD1 (5 bases). Looked up from germline, CDR1 is MNHEY and CDR2 is SMNVEV (reference sequence). The V end lost 2 bases, the J end lost 1 base, and 11 bases lay between the germline ends. The CDR3 sequence is 15 residues long. Here the CDR3 reads CASSLMGVSNTEAFF. The DNA for the CDR3 is TGTGCCAGCAGTTTAATGGGGGTTTCGAACACTGAAGCTTTCTTT.

Many counts were recorded for this clonotype. The chain uses TRBV29-1 and TRBJ2-2, with D possibly being TRBD1 (7 bases). The CDR3 consists of 15 residues. The V end was cut by 3 bases, the J end by 6 bases, with 17 bases between. The V gene's germline CDR1 is SQVTM and CDR2 ANQGSEA. CDR3 protein: CSVEWGRGAPGELFF. In nucleotides, the CDR3 is TGCAGCGTTGAGTGGGGCAGGGGGGCCCCCGGGGAGCTGTTTTTT.

The CDR3 bases are TGTGCCAGCAGCAGGGGGCCGACAGATACGCAGTATTTT. Protein: CASSRGPTDTQYF. This sequence joins TRBV13 and TRBJ2-3; 7 nucleotides line up with TRBD1. Germline CDR1 is PRHDT and CDR2 is FYEKMQ (reference sequence). Losses at the gene ends were 5 bases for V and 3 bases for J; bases not matched to a gene: 2. The CDR3 is made up of 13 amino acids. The full variable domain, rest sourced from reference TRBV13 and TRBJ2-3, is AAGVIQSPRHLIKEKRETATLKCYPIPRHDTVYWYQQGPGQDPQFLISFYEKMQSDKGSIPDRFSAQQFSDYHSELNMSSLELGDSALYFCASSRGPTDTQYFGPGTRLTVL.

This clonotype is large. A read error may be the cause here, since a much bigger clone is one base away. V and J are TRBV12-3 or TRBV12-4 and TRBJ2-7; possible D gene TRBD1, 5 bases. The CDR3 contains 13 residues. Trimming cost V 6 bases and J 2 bases, with 11 bases left between them. In DNA form, the CDR3 reads TGTGCCAGCAGATTTTGGACACCCTACGAGCAGTACTTC. Its translation is CASRFWTPYEQYF.

This clonotype showed up just a few times. The chain couples TRBV7-9 to TRBJ2-5, with a tentative D call TRBD2 (5 bases). Germline V gene lookup returns CDR1 SEHNR and CDR2 FQNEAQ (reference sequence). V was clipped by 3 bases and J by 3 bases, with 5 bases between them. The CDR3 contains 12 residues. Here the CDR3 DNA reads TGTGCCAGCAGCTTCGGGGAAGAGACCCAGTACTTC. Its translation is CASSFGEETQYF.

This clonotype appeared many times. The genes are TRBV7-2 and TRBJ2-1; 7 nucleotides agree with TRBD1. CDR1 is SGHTA and CDR2 is FQGNSA in the germline V gene. The length of the CDR3 is 15 residues. V lost 5 bases, J lost 0 bases, and 4 bases stayed unmatched. The CDR3 DNA reads TGTGCCAGCAGCCCAGGGGGTAGCTCCTACAATGAGCAGTTCTTC. Protein: CASSPGGSSYNEQFF. Full variable domain (rest looked up from reference TRBV7-2 and TRBJ2-1): GAGVSQSPSNKVTEKGKDVELRCDPISGHTALYWYRQSLGQGLEFLIYFQGNSAPDKSGLPSDRFSAERTGGSVSTLTIQRTQQEDSAVYLCASSPGGSSYNEQFFGPGTRLTVL.

The CDR3 DNA reads TGTGCCAGCAGTTTGTCTGACAGAAACAATGAGCAGTTCTTC. It codes for CASSLSDRNNEQFF. This chain joins TRBV12-3 or TRBV12-4 and TRBJ2-1, with TRBD1 as a possible D gene (5 bases). Trimming shortened V by 3 bases and J by 5 bases, and 11 bases separated the two germline ends. The length of the CDR3 is 14 residues.

This clonotype was counted ten times or more. The CDR3 spells CASSSGTENTGELFF. In nucleotides, the CDR3 is TGTGCCAGCAGCTCCGGGACAGAGAACACCGGGGAGCTGTTTTTT. The chain links TRBV7-8 to TRBJ2-2, with 7 bases matching TRBD1. The J segment lost 1 base and the V segment lost 4 bases, leaving 3 bases of the junction unmatched. CDR3 length: 15 residues. Germline loops: CDR1 SGHVS, CDR2 FQNEAQ.